This T cell receptor beta chain was sequenced during a study of control samples from healthy donors and cancer patients (dated by TCRdb to 2019 to 2021). Library preparation used the immunoSEQ multiplex PCR assay. The immuneACCESS repertoire file appears here via TCRdb, limited to in-frame rearrangements. These files lack a portion of the clones; in checked studies, under half of the deficit traces to unresolved V genes, and the cause of the others is not known. Across this sample there are about 120,000 clones, with 88% seen only once. Around 3.5% of the sample comes from the top ten. There are 13 amino acids in the CDR3, from cysteine to phenylalanine inclusive. The sequence is cut down to CDR3 DNA, 39 bases in frame from base 1. Germline trimming: 3 bases from V, 10 bases from J; junction bases outside gene matches: 4. Based on the germline V gene (reference sequence), the CDR1 and CDR2 sequences are SSHAT and FNYEAQ.

A note on this clone: Its antigen is unknown. No base-level quality is on record; no much larger clone is a single base apart.

This chain joins TRBV7-7 to TRBJ2-1; 9 junctional bases match TRBD1. The sample was blood. The sequence derives from a man aged 35-49 years in good health. The CDR3 protein: CASSLGQGREQFF. The DNA is as follows: TGTGCCAGCAGCTTGGGACAGGGAAGGGAGCAGTTCTTC.